A selection of T cell receptor beta chains follows, all from one sample in a study of CD8 T cells in Susac syndrome. TCRdb reprocessed the immunoSEQ multiplex PCR reads via MiXCR and lists one record per CDR3 protein. The sample comprises 150,000 or so distinct CDR3 sequences, roughly 94% of which are singletons, and approximately 0.094% rests with the top ten. The sample taken for sequencing was CD4+ T cells from PBMCs. These receptors all come from a human donor with multiple sclerosis. Each CDR3 is given with its conserved first and last residue.

>TRBJ2-2|TRBV11-2
CASSPHPTGVGELFF
>TRBJ1-2|TRBV20-1
CSARSTGGYGYTF
>TRBJ2-5|TRBV10-2
CASRGYQETQYF
>TRBJ2-2|TRBV7-7
CASSLEPPGMRTGELFF
>TRBJ2-7|TRBV20-1
CSAAGRADEQHF
>TRBJ1-1|TRBV29-1
CSVVMGRQNTEAFF
>TRBJ1-5|TRBV6-1
CASSEAGGTYQPQHF
>TRBJ1-2|TRBV9
CASSVAPRTAPYGYTF
>TRBJ1-1|TRBV4-3
CASSQDPGYTEAFF
>TRBJ1-1|TRBV5-4
CASSLRDSDTEAFF
>TRBJ2-1|TRBV4-2
CASRGSQGANEQFF
>TRBJ2-5|TRBV30
CACHTRGRQETQYF
>TRBJ1-1|TRBV6-2/TRBV6-3
CASREGNTEAFF
>TRBJ2-3|TRBV20-1
CSARVRSSTDTQYF
>TRBJ2-4|TRBV15
CATSTALTGSIQYF
>TRBJ2-7|TRBV5-6
CASSLQGKKREQYF
>TRBJ2-3|TRBV5-6
CASSLRLGVSDTQYF
>TRBJ1-6|TRBV20-1
CSAKGQGQAPLHF
>TRBJ2-7|TRBV7-2
CASSSDFASYEQYF
>TRBJ2-5|TRBV24-1
CATSRGVLFDQETQYF
>TRBJ1-2|TRBV30
CAWSAGDRDFGYTF
>TRBJ2-7|TRBV30
CAWSVLQGPGSEQYF
>TRBJ2-2|TRBV9
CASSDRGLAGDTGELFF
>TRBJ1-1|TRBV14
CASSQDRGDTEAFF
>TRBJ1-2|TRBV9
CASSSEGNYGYTF
>TRBJ1-1|TRBV7-9
CASSSRDRGVRAFF
>TRBJ1-1|TRBV23-1
CASSPMDDRGCTEAFF
>TRBJ1-2|TRBV20-1
CSSYDRADYGYTF
>TRBJ2-5|TRBV20-1
CSANDRLAGETQYF
>TRBJ2-5|TRBV30
CALKRWGIMETQYF
>TRBJ2-5|TRBV2
CASTELQETQYF
>TRBJ1-3|TRBV10-3
CAITGGSGNTIYF
>TRBJ1-1|TRBV5-4
CASTLEPGTEAFF